The source of this T cell receptor beta chain is a study of Graves' ophthalmopathy and Graves' hyperthyroidism. Notes on the study in general: In blood, most expanded thyroid clonotypes above 0.001 frequency were also detected.

The junction had 8 bases not matched to a gene; V was cut back by 4 bases and J by 3 bases. The germline gives CDR1 SQVTM, CDR2 ANQGSEA. The CDR3 runs to 14 residues. Uncontrolled infections, other autoimmune diseases, pregnancy or lactation barred patients from enrollment. Diagnoses were established from clinical symptoms, serum thyroxine, TRAb, thyroid ultrasound and orbital computed tomography. The authors amplified TCR beta CDR3 regions from RNA transcripts. The library came from an HTBI-primed first-round RT-PCR and a second-round multiplex PCR. TCRdb re-derived calls from the multiplex PCR reads in MiXCR, one entry per CDR3 protein. The profile covers about 660,000 distinct CDR3 sequences, with roughly 39% appearing a single time and around 3.3% taken by the ten largest. This clonotype appeared a few times. Its specificity is not known. A much bigger clone sits one base away, suggesting this may be a read error.

This chain uses TRBV29-1 with TRBJ1-1; 7 nucleotides match TRBD1. The sample comprised peripheral blood. This receptor was identified in an adult man with Graves' ophthalmopathy. Written as DNA, the CDR3 is TGCAGCGTTGTATTAAGGGGGCGGCACACTGAAGCTTTCTTT. This encodes CSVVLRGRHTEAFF.